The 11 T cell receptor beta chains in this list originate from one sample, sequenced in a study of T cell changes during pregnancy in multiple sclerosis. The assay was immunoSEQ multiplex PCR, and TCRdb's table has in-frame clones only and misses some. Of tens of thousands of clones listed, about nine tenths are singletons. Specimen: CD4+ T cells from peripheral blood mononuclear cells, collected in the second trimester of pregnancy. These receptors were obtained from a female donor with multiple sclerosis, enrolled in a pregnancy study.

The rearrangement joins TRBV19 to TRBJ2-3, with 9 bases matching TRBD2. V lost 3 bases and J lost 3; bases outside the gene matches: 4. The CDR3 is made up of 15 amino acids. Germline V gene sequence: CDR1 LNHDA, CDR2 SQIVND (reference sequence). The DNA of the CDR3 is TGTGCCAGTAGTATGGCGGGGGGGCGGACAGATACGCAGTATTTT. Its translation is CASSMAGGRTDTQYF.

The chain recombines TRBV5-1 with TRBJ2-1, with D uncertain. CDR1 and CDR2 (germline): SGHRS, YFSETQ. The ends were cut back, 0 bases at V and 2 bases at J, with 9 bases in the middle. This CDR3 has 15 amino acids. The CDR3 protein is CASSLGYSPYNEQFF. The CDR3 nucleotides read TGCGCCAGCAGCTTGGGTTATAGCCCCTACAATGAGCAGTTCTTC.

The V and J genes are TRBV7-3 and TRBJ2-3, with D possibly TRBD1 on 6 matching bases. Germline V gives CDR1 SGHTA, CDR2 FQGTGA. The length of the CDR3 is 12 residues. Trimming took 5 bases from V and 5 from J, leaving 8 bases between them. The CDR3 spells CASSVDRDTQYF. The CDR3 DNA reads TGTGCCAGCAGCGTGGACAGAGATACGCAGTATTTT.

CDR3 loop: CASSLMVSSIYEQYF. The CDR3 coding sequence is TGTGCCAGCAGCTTAATGGTCAGTTCGATCTACGAGCAGTACTTC. The chain uses TRBV7-3 and TRBJ2-7; no firm D call. The V gene's germline CDR1 is SGHTA and CDR2 FQGTGA. There are 15 residues in the CDR3. V shed 1 base and J shed 3 bases, with 13 bases lying between them.

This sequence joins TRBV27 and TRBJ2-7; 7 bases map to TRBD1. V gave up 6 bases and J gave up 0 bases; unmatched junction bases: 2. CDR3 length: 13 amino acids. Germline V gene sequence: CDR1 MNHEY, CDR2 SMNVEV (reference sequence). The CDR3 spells CASRSGGSYEQYF. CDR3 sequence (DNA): TGTGCCAGCAGGTCAGGGGGCTCCTACGAGCAGTACTTC.

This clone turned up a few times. In DNA form, the CDR3 reads TGTGCCAGCAGTCTCTACCCAGGACAGGGAAAAGAGACCCAGTACTTC. It codes for CASSLYPGQGKETQYF. The V and J genes are TRBV27 and TRBJ2-5; 8 positions agree with TRBD1. Germline-derived CDR1 and CDR2 are MNHEY and SMNVEV (reference sequence). Trimming took 5 bases from V and 3 from J; bases not matched to a gene: 11. This CDR3 contains 16 residues.

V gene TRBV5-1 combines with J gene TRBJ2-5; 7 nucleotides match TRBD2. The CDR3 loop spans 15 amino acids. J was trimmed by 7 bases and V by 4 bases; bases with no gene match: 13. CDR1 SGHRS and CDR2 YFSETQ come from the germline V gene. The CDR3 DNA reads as TGCGCCAGCAGCCCCCGGACTAGGGGCCCCGGGACCCAGTACTTC. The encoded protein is CASSPRTRGPGTQYF.

CDR3 region: CASSIPGQGTHEQYF. The CDR3 DNA reads as TGCGCCAGCAGCATACCGGGACAGGGGACGCACGAGCAGTACTTC. The chain couples TRBV5-1 to TRBJ2-7, with 10 nucleotides matching TRBD1. The CDR3 has 15 residues. After removal of 4 bases from V and 5 bases from J, the junction contained 9 bases not matched to a gene. Germline lookup yields CDR1 SGHRS and CDR2 YFSETQ.

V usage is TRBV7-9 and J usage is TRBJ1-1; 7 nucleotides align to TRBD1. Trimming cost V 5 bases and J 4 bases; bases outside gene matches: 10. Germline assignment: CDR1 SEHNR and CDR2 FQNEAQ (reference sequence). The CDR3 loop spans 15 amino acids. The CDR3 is CASSPYSGGGTEAFF. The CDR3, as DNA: TGTGCCAGCAGCCCTTATTCAGGGGGAGGCACTGAAGCTTTCTTT.

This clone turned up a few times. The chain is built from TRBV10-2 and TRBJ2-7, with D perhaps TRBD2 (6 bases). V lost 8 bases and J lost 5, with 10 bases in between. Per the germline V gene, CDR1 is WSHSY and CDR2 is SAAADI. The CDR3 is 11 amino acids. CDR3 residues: CASSQRDEQYF. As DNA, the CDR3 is TGCGCCAGCTCCCAGCGGGACGAGCAGTACTTC.

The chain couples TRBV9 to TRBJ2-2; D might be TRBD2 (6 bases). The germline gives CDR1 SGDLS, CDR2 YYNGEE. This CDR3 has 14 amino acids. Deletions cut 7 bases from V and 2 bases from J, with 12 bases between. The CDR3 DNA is TGTGCCAGCTCCCGGGAGTTCAACACCGGGGAGCTGTTTTTT. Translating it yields CASSREFNTGELFF. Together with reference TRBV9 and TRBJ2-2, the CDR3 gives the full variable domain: DSGVTQTPKHLITATGQRVTLRCSPRSGDLSVYWYQQSLDQGLQFLIQYYNGEERAKGNILERFSAQQFPDLHSELNLSSLELGDSALYFCASSREFNTGELFFGEGSRLTVL.